This T cell receptor beta chain was observed in a study of cytotoxic CD8 clonotypes in ibrutinib-treated CLL. Study-wide results and caveats: The study found clonality rose at ibrutinib response, then fell toward baseline at progression. Few clonotypes were public, and these shrank or held steady under treatment.

Germline V CDR1 and CDR2: LNHNV, YYDKDF (reference sequence). J gave up 4 bases and V 5 bases, and 8 bases lay outside the gene matches. The CDR3 totals 15 residues. Remarks on this clone: Antigen unknown.

The method was immunoSEQ multiplex PCR; TCRdb's version includes in-frame clones alone and lacks a portion of them. The sample holds some 98,000 clones, 70% to 85% seen once. The sample here was PBMCs, taken after 12 months of ibrutinib treatment. The sequence was obtained from a human donor with chronic lymphocytic leukemia. The chain carries TRBV15 and TRBJ1-5, with 7 bases identical to TRBD1. CDR3 sequence: CATSQASTGNQPQHF. Here the CDR3 DNA reads TGTGCCACCAGCCAAGCCTCGACAGGGAATCAGCCCCAGCATTTT.